What follows are 19 T cell receptor beta chains derived from one specimen sequenced in a study of blood T cell repertoires in COVID-19. Only in-frame clones appear in the TCRdb table, and some are missing; sequencing was by immunoSEQ multiplex PCR. In the table there are around 76,000 clones, roughly 76% of which are singletons. The sample taken for sequencing was peripheral blood. The origin of the receptors is a woman of 80 years or more with active or convalescent COVID-19.

The rearrangement uses TRBV7-2 and TRBJ2-7, with 8 bases fitting TRBD1. This CDR3 spans 15 amino acids. V dropped 6 bases and J dropped 1; count of bases not matched to a gene: 8. CDR1 is SGHTA, CDR2 FQGNSA, per germline. The CDR3 coding sequence is TGTGCCAGCAGGCAGGACAGGGATAGTTCCTACGAGCAGTACTTC. Translation gives CASRQDRDSSYEQYF.

This clone has a single count. The same CDR3 is also encoded by other DNA sequences in this sample. V gene TRBV28 combines with J gene TRBJ1-5; tentatively, D is TRBD1 (5 bases). Germline CDR1 is MDHEN and CDR2 is SYDVKM. The CDR3 is 14 residues long. V lost 9 bases and J lost 2, with 14 bases in between. For the CDR3, the DNA is TGTGCCAGTTTAGAATCGGGGGGCAATCAGCCCCAGCATTTT. Translating it yields CASLESGGNQPQHF.

V gene TRBV4-3 combines with J gene TRBJ2-3; D remains ambiguous. The germline V gene encodes CDR1 LGHNA and CDR2 YSLEER. Deletions cut 0 bases from V and 5 bases from J, with 9 bases between. The CDR3 spans 14 residues. For the CDR3, the DNA is TGCGCCAGCAGCCAAGATTTCCCCGGAGATACGCAGTATTTT. It yields the protein CASSQDFPGDTQYF.

This chain joins TRBV2 and TRBJ1-4; weak D call: TRBD1 (5 bases). The CDR3 contains 15 residues. V dropped 4 bases and J dropped 3 bases, with 12 bases sitting between them. Germline CDR1 reads SNHLY; CDR2 reads FYNNEI. The CDR3 nucleotides read TGTGCCAGCAGTGTGTGGCAGGGTGCTAATGAAAAACTGTTTTTT. Translated: CASSVWQGANEKLFF.

The rearrangement links TRBV27 to TRBJ2-1, with 12 bases matching TRBD2. The CDR3 totals 18 residues. V was clipped by 7 bases and J by 0 bases; unmatched bases: 10. Germline CDR1 reads MNHEY; CDR2 reads SMNVEV (reference sequence). As DNA, the CDR3 is TGTGCCAGCACCTCTGGGACTAGCGGGCGGAGCTCCTACAATGAGCAGTTCTTC. Its translation is CASTSGTSGRSSYNEQFF.

The chain has TRBV30 and TRBJ1-2, with TRBD1 matching over 10 bases. V lost 2 bases, J lost 6 bases, and 6 bases stayed unmatched. Germline CDR1 reads GTSNPN; CDR2 reads SVGIG (reference sequence). The CDR3 runs 14 residues. The chain's CDR3 is CAWSTGQGKDGYTF. CDR3 coding DNA: TGTGCCTGGAGTACGGGACAGGGGAAGGATGGCTACACCTTC.

The genes are TRBV5-1 and TRBJ1-2; 7 bases line up with TRBD1. The CDR3 contains 15 residues. Germline V gives CDR1 SGHRS, CDR2 YFSETQ. Germline trimming cut 4 bases from V and 1 base from J; bases unmatched to any gene: 7. DNA for the CDR3: TGCGCCAGCAGCGTGTCCGGACAGGATAACTATGGCTACACCTTC. This translates into CASSVSGQDNYGYTF. The full variable domain, in which reference TRBV5-1 and TRBJ1-2 provide the parts outside the CDR3, is KAGVTQTPRYLIKTRGQQVTLSCSPISGHRSVSWYQQTPGQGLQFLFEYFSETQRNKGNFPGRFSGRQFSNSRSEMNVSTLELGDSALYLCASSVSGQDNYGYTFGSGTRLTVV.

CDR3 protein: CAIFPRTVSYEQYF. The CDR3 nucleotides read TGTGCCATCTTCCCCAGAACAGTTTCCTACGAGCAGTACTTC. V gene TRBV21-1 combines with J gene TRBJ2-7; TRBD1, the table's D call, was not compared with the DNA. TRBV21-1 is classified as a pseudogene. The CDR3 contains 14 residues.

V usage is TRBV14 and J usage is TRBJ2-2; D is unclear. The CDR3 runs to 15 residues. In germline, CDR1 is SGHDN, CDR2 FVKESK. Trimming shortened V by 2 bases and J by 4 bases, and 11 bases separated the two germline ends. The CDR3 loop reads CASSQSTVATGELFF. The CDR3 DNA follows: TGTGCCAGCAGCCAATCAACGGTCGCCACCGGGGAGCTGTTTTTT.

The chain couples TRBV7-3 to TRBJ2-2; 7 bases are shared with TRBD2. J gave up 4 bases and V 5 bases, and 10 bases lay outside the gene matches. Germline-derived CDR1 and CDR2 are SGHTA and FQGTGA. There are 16 residues in the CDR3. The CDR3 DNA reads as TGTGCCAGCAGCCCCTGGGGGGGGATCGGCACCGGGGAGCTGTTTTTT. It yields the protein CASSPWGGIGTGELFF.

The chain recombines TRBV4-3 with TRBJ2-5, with 10 bases identical to TRBD1. V lost 0 bases to trimming and J lost 6 bases; unmatched junction nucleotides: 10. In germline, CDR1 is LGHNA, CDR2 YSLEER. CDR3 length: 17 amino acids. The CDR3 coding sequence is TGCGCCAGCAGCCAAGATTTTGGGGGACAGGGGTTAAAGACCCAGTACTTC. Amino acid sequence: CASSQDFGGQGLKTQYF.

This sequence joins TRBV10-3 and TRBJ1-2, with D unresolved. The V gene's germline CDR1 is ENHRY and CDR2 SYGVKD. The CDR3 runs to 12 residues. V lost 0 bases to trimming and J lost 6 bases, with 5 bases between them. The CDR3 here is CAISESSDGYTF. DNA for the CDR3: TGTGCCATCAGTGAGTCTAGTGATGGCTACACCTTC.

This clone was seen a single time. This chain uses TRBV5-1 with TRBJ1-1; D is unresolved. Trimming shortened V by 5 bases and J by 3 bases, and 14 bases separated the two germline ends. CDR1 and CDR2 from the germline V gene are SGHRS and YFSETQ. CDR3 length equals 14 residues. The CDR3 sequence: CASSPGAIDTEAFF. The CDR3 nucleotides are TGCGCCAGCAGTCCTGGTGCGATTGACACTGAAGCTTTCTTT.

This clone was recorded a few times. The chain employs TRBV5-6 and TRBJ1-2; D ambiguous. Per germline, CDR1 SGHDT and CDR2 YYEEEE. V shed 6 bases and J shed 4 bases, with 10 bases lying between them. CDR3 length: 12 amino acids. The chain's CDR3 is CASTLSTYGYTF. The CDR3 nucleotides read TGTGCCAGCACCTTAAGCACCTATGGCTACACCTTC.

This clone was seen a handful of times. Other DNA sequences from this sample encode an identical CDR3 as well. V gene TRBV7-8 combines with J gene TRBJ1-3, with a possible D match to TRBD1 (6 bases). V lost 1 base and J 4 bases, leaving 14 bases between the germline ends. Germline-derived CDR1 and CDR2 are SGHVS and FQNEAQ. This CDR3 contains 16 residues. CDR3 in amino acids: CASSLGGRGAGNTIYF. CDR3 sequence (DNA): TGTGCCAGCAGCTTAGGCGGCAGGGGAGCCGGAAACACCATATATTTT.

This clone was recorded once. The gene calls are TRBV29-1 and TRBJ2-5; tentatively, D is TRBD2 (6 bases). V was shortened by 7 bases and J by 2 bases, with 14 bases between the two germline ends. The CDR3 extends over 13 amino acids. Germline CDR1 is SQVTM and CDR2 is ANQGSEA. The CDR3 is CSAHRRGQETQYF. CDR3 DNA sequence: TGCAGCGCCCATCGGAGGGGACAAGAGACCCAGTACTTC.

The V gene is TRBV28, the J gene TRBJ1-6; D is unresolved. The CDR3 totals 13 residues. Deletions cut 7 bases from V and 3 bases from J, with 7 bases between. Per germline, CDR1 MDHEN and CDR2 SYDVKM. The CDR3, as DNA: TGTGCCAGCACGGAGAGCTATAATTCACCCCTCCACTTT. Residues: CASTESYNSPLHF.

This clone was detected only a few times. The rearrangement links TRBV6-5 to TRBJ1-2; 10 bases line up with TRBD1. Germline CDR1 reads MNHEY; CDR2 reads SVGAGI. The CDR3 length is 13 residues. V lost 7 bases to trimming and J lost 7 bases; unmatched junction nucleotides: 6. Here the CDR3 reads CASIDRGLLGYTF. The CDR3, as DNA: TGTGCCAGCATCGACAGGGGGCTTCTTGGCTACACCTTC.

This chain joins TRBV15 and TRBJ1-5; no reliable D call. Per the germline V gene, CDR1 is LNHNV and CDR2 is YYDKDF (reference sequence). The ends were cut back, 1 base at V and 5 bases at J, with 3 bases in the middle. The CDR3 loop spans 12 amino acids. The CDR3 DNA is TGTGCCACCAGCAGAGCGGATCAGCCCCAGCATTTT. It is translated as CATSRADQPQHF.